These 23 T cell receptor beta chains were all obtained from the same sample, sequenced in a study of blood T cell repertoires in COVID-19 (dated by TCRdb to 2020 to 2022). The library came from the immunoSEQ multiplex PCR assay. This is the immuneACCESS table as TCRdb keeps it, with only in-frame sequences that have V and J called. A part of the clones is gone; compared with another copy, unresolved V genes explain less than half, and the rest is unexplained. Here the sample has about 200,000 clones; over 60% occur a single time. The top ten constitute 5.5% of the sample. The sequenced material came from peripheral blood. These TCRs come from a woman in her 70s with acute or convalescent COVID-19.

The chain recombines TRBV10-3 with TRBJ1-5, with D tentatively TRBD1 (5 bases). Trimming shortened V by 2 bases and J by 0 bases, and 11 bases separated the two germline ends. The CDR3 loop spans 16 amino acids. From germline, CDR1 is ENHRY and CDR2 SYGVKD. CDR3: CAISERQFDSNQPQHF. DNA of the CDR3: TGTGCCATCAGTGAGAGACAGTTCGATAGCAATCAGCCCCAGCATTTT.

The chain carries TRBV9 and TRBJ1-1; possibly TRBD1 for D (6 bases). The CDR3 extends over 15 amino acids. V lost 3 bases and J 3 bases, leaving 15 bases between the germline ends. The germline V gene has CDR1 SGDLS and CDR2 YYNGEE. DNA of the CDR3: TGTGCCAGCAGCGAACCACAGGGAGGGGACACTGAAGCTTTCTTT. Translating it yields CASSEPQGGDTEAFF.

The CDR3 DNA follows: TGTGCCAGCAGTCTCAGCTCCTACAATGAGCAGTTCTTC. It codes for CASSLSSYNEQFF. The chain is built from TRBV27 and TRBJ2-1, with no clear D. CDR1 and CDR2 from the germline V gene are MNHEY and SMNVEV (reference sequence). The CDR3 runs 13 residues. Trimming cost V 5 bases and J 0 bases, with 5 bases left between them.

The CDR3 DNA reads TGTGCCAGCTCACCACTGGGACAGGGCGCCAACACTGAAGCTTTCTTT. It specifies CASSPLGQGANTEAFF. The chain carries TRBV18 and TRBJ1-1, with 9 bases aligning to TRBD1. Looked up from germline, CDR1 is KGHSH and CDR2 is LQKENI. Trimming took 1 base from V and 2 from J; bases not matched to a gene: 5. This CDR3 is built from 16 residues.

The count of this clone is one. V is TRBV6-1 and J is TRBJ1-5; D perhaps matches TRBD1 (5 bases). Germline V CDR1 and CDR2: MNHNS, SASEGT. V lost 1 base to trimming and J lost 6 bases, with 13 bases between them. CDR3 size: 15 residues. In DNA, the CDR3 is TGTGCCAGCAGTGAAGACCCACGCACAGGTCAGCCCCAGCATTTT. Translating gives CASSEDPRTGQPQHF.

This chain connects TRBV7-2 to TRBJ2-5, with D possibly TRBD1 on 5 matching bases. The CDR3 spans 15 residues. V was clipped by 5 bases and J by 1 base, with 14 bases between them. The germline gives CDR1 SGHTA, CDR2 FQGNSA. The CDR3 loop is CASSRGISSQETQYF. CDR3 nucleotides: TGTGCCAGCAGCAGGGGTATTTCGTCCCAAGAGACCCAGTACTTC.

CDR3 amino acids: CASSPGQGILGYTF. The CDR3 DNA is TGTGCCAGCAGTCCTGGACAGGGGATACTTGGCTACACCTTC. V gene TRBV28 combines with J gene TRBJ1-2; TRBD1 matches at 9 bases. With 5 bases clipped from V and 7 bases from J, the junction kept 8 bases outside the gene matches. The CDR3 is 14 residues long. The germline gives CDR1 MDHEN, CDR2 SYDVKM.

This chain links TRBV7-9 with TRBJ1-4; D is ambiguous. The V end lost 5 bases, the J end lost 6 bases, and 22 bases lay between the germline ends. CDR3 size: 17 residues. From germline, CDR1 is SEHNR and CDR2 FQNEAQ (reference sequence). The CDR3 spells CASSIRSPLLRDEKLFF. The CDR3, as DNA: TGTGCCAGCAGCATCAGATCCCCCCTCCTGAGGGATGAAAAACTGTTTTTT.

The chain joins TRBV5-1 to TRBJ2-3, with 9 bases fitting TRBD2. The CDR3 runs 17 residues. Trimming cost V 4 bases and J 2 bases; bases outside gene matches: 11. Germline V gene lookup returns CDR1 SGHRS and CDR2 YFSETQ. The chain's CDR3 is CASSLATSGRNTDTQYF. The CDR3 DNA follows: TGCGCCAGCAGCCTGGCGACTAGCGGTCGTAACACAGATACGCAGTATTTT.

This chain connects TRBV28 to TRBJ1-4; no clear D. Germline V gene lookup returns CDR1 MDHEN and CDR2 SYDVKM. Trimming stripped 6 bases from V and 4 bases from J, with 15 bases between. The length of the CDR3 is 15 residues. The CDR3, as DNA: TGTGCCAGCAGCCGTAACGGGTTGGGTAATGAAAAACTGTTTTTT. This gives the protein CASSRNGLGNEKLFF.

This sequence joins TRBV10-1 and TRBJ1-1; D might be TRBD1 (6 bases). The germline gives CDR1 WNHNN, CDR2 SYGVQD (reference sequence). V lost 7 bases and J 5 bases, leaving 14 bases between the germline ends. The CDR3 sequence is 13 residues long. CDR3 loop: CASTSQGWTEAFF. DNA of the CDR3: TGCGCCAGCACTTCACAGGGTTGGACTGAAGCTTTCTTT.

The CDR3 sequence is CASSDGHRGTYEQYF. The CDR3 coding sequence is TGCGCCAGCAGTGATGGTCACAGGGGGACCTACGAGCAGTACTTC. The rearrangement links TRBV10-1 to TRBJ2-7; 8 nucleotides agree with TRBD1. The ends lost 3 bases at V and 2 bases at J; junction bases unmatched: 6. This CDR3 has 15 amino acids. Germline lookup yields CDR1 WNHNN and CDR2 SYGVQD (reference sequence).

The rearrangement links TRBV5-6 to TRBJ1-2, with 8 bases aligning to TRBD1. The CDR3 contains 18 residues. Trimming at V came to 0 bases and at J to 0 bases, leaving 10 bases not matched to a gene. Germline lookup yields CDR1 SGHDT and CDR2 YYEEEE. The CDR3 loop is CASSLAAAGGQSNYGYTF. The CDR3 DNA follows: TGTGCCAGCAGCTTGGCGGCGGCAGGGGGCCAATCTAACTATGGCTACACCTTC. Looking up the rest from reference TRBV5-6 and TRBJ1-2 gives the full variable domain: DAGVTQSPTHLIKTRGQQVTLRCSPKSGHDTVSWYQQALGQGPQFIFQYYEEEERQRGNFPDRFSGHQFPNYSSELNVNALLLGDSALYLCASSLAAAGGQSNYGYTFGSGTRLTVV.

The chain uses TRBV28 and TRBJ2-1; 8 nucleotides align to TRBD2. The CDR3 totals 14 residues. After removal of 7 bases from V and 5 bases from J, the junction contained 7 bases not matched to a gene. CDR1 MDHEN and CDR2 SYDVKM come from the germline V gene. The CDR3 region has the DNA TGTGCCAGCACCTTACAACTAGCGGACAATGAGCAGTTCTTC. It translates to CASTLQLADNEQFF.

This chain uses TRBV3-1 (or the pseudogene TRBV3-2) with TRBJ1-5, with a possible D match to TRBD1 (6 bases). This CDR3 contains 13 residues. V lost 4 bases and J 11 bases, leaving 15 bases between the germline ends. Germline loops: CDR1 LGHDT, CDR2 YNNKEL (reference sequence). The CDR3: CASSPRQGLAQHF. CDR3 DNA sequence: TGTGCCAGCAGCCCCCGCCAGGGGTTGGCCCAGCATTTT.

This clone was detected ten times or more. CDR3 loop: CASSLGTDQETQYF. In DNA form, the CDR3 reads TGTGCCAGCAGCTTGGGCACCGACCAAGAGACCCAGTACTTC. The rearrangement links TRBV11-3 to TRBJ2-5; D is undetermined. The V gene's germline CDR1 is SGHNT and CDR2 YENEEA. Trimming stripped 3 bases from V and 0 bases from J, with 8 bases between. This CDR3 contains 14 residues.

This clone was counted only a few times. The V gene is TRBV5-1, the J gene TRBJ2-5; 9 bases fit TRBD1. The germline V gene has CDR1 SGHRS and CDR2 YFSETQ. J was trimmed by 3 bases and V by 1 base; bases with no gene match: 7. The CDR3 contains 16 residues. The CDR3 spells CASSLSGWTGEETQYF. The CDR3, as DNA: TGCGCCAGCAGCTTGTCTGGATGGACAGGGGAAGAGACCCAGTACTTC.

This clone was counted a single time. The chain employs TRBV11-2 and TRBJ2-7; the D gene is possibly TRBD1 (5 bases). With 0 bases removed from V and 0 bases from J, the gap between germline ends came to 15 bases. The CDR3 totals 17 residues. In germline, CDR1 is SGHAT, CDR2 FQNNGV. CDR3 DNA: TGTGCCAGCAGCTTAGACTCGGTCAGGGTCGGCTCCTACGAGCAGTACTTC. Its protein product is CASSLDSVRVGSYEQYF.

This clone was observed many times. The chain has TRBV3-1 (or the pseudogene TRBV3-2) and TRBJ1-6; 10 bases are shared with TRBD1. The CDR3 loop spans 14 amino acids. After removal of 1 base from V and 9 bases from J, the junction contained 0 bases not matched to a gene. Germline loops: CDR1 LGHDT, CDR2 YNNKEL (reference sequence). CDR3 region: CASSQGTGGSPLHF. The CDR3 nucleotides read TGTGCCAGCAGCCAAGGGACAGGGGGTTCACCCCTCCACTTT.

This rearrangement joins TRBV9 to TRBJ2-3, with 8 bases identical to TRBD2. Germline V CDR1 and CDR2: SGDLS, YYNGEE. V gave up 0 bases and J gave up 4 bases; unmatched junction bases: 4. This CDR3 is 15 amino acids long. The CDR3 is CASSVEGGRSDTQYF. The CDR3 nucleotides read TGTGCCAGCAGCGTAGAAGGCGGGAGGTCAGATACGCAGTATTTT.

This clone was seen only a few times. The chain combines TRBV11-2 with TRBJ1-3; D might be TRBD1 (6 bases). The CDR3 is 14 residues long. From germline, CDR1 is SGHAT and CDR2 FQNNGV. V lost 6 bases to trimming and J lost 4 bases, with 13 bases between them. The CDR3 sequence is CASSNTGSGNTIYF. The CDR3 nucleotides read TGTGCCAGCAGTAACACAGGGTCAGGAAACACCATATATTTT. The complete variable domain, with remaining parts taken from reference TRBV11-2 and TRBJ1-3, reads EAGVAQSPRYKIIEKRQSVAFWCNPISGHATLYWYQQILGQGPKLLIQFQNNGVVDDSQLPKDRFSAERLKGVDSTLKIQPAKLEDSAVYLCASSNTGSGNTIYFGEGSWLTVV.

V is TRBV11-1 and J is TRBJ2-7; possibly TRBD1 for D (6 bases). Germline CDR1 reads SGHAT; CDR2 reads FQDESV (reference sequence). Trimming removed 5 bases at V and 3 bases at J, with 14 bases between. The CDR3 loop spans 14 amino acids. CDR3 DNA: TGTGCCAGCAGCGTAAACGGACAGTTCTACGAGCAGTACTTC. Its translation is CASSVNGQFYEQYF.

The gene calls are TRBV30 and TRBJ1-2, with D unresolved. This CDR3 contains 14 residues. Trimming took 0 bases from V and 8 from J, leaving 16 bases between them. CDR1 and CDR2 (germline): GTSNPN, SVGIG (reference sequence). The CDR3 protein is CAWSVRSGTGGYTF. CDR3 sequence (DNA): TGTGCCTGGAGTGTAAGGTCGGGTACGGGGGGCTACACCTTC.